Sequencing of this T cell receptor beta chain was carried out in a study of cytomegalovirus exposure and HLA in healthy donors. The CDR3 contains 15 residues. V dropped 6 bases and J dropped 4 bases, with 19 bases sitting between them. Germline V gives CDR1 MDHEN, CDR2 SYDVKM. The study, taken as a whole, reports: In vitro data verified a few CMV-associated chains as specific for CMV antigens.

Notes on this clone: Its target is unknown.

Primers for the PCR totalled 60 Vbeta and 13 Jbeta. Source study methods: Later analysis identified approximately 88 million unique TCR beta chains, about 12 million shared. The data were produced by immunoSEQ multiplex PCR, yet TCRdb's version contains in-frame clones alone and is incomplete. V and J calls and clone size are copied from that table; D and trimming were computed from the DNA. The sample records about 150,000 clones, around four fifths being singletons. Input material: PBMCs. The chain employs TRBV28 and TRBJ2-7, with D possibly matching TRBD1 (6 bases). The sequence was collected from a man aged 18-30 years in good health and CMV-seronegative. The CDR3 here is CASRSTGTKRYEQYF. The CDR3 region has the DNA TGTGCCAGCAGGTCCACCGGGACAAAGCGATACGAGCAGTACTTC.